This is a list of T cell receptor beta chains from one sample in a study of T cells in Graves' hyperthyroidism and ophthalmopathy. One entry per CDR3 protein results from TCRdb running MiXCR on the multiplex PCR reads. This table has about 540,000 distinct CDR3 sequences, about 43% appearing once. The sequenced sample consisted of peripheral blood or thyroid tissue (not recorded which). The receptors were gathered from a woman aged 18-29 years with Graves' hyperthyroidism. Both conserved end residues are part of each CDR3. D genes are given only for firm matches. For some rows the clone size is stated as once, few or many, or as a class when expanded; others skip it.

j_call: TRBJ2-7; v_call: TRBV10-3; clone_size: .; d_call: TRBD2; cdr3_nt: TGTGCCAGCAGTGCGCGGACTAGCAGTACCTACGAGCAGTACTTC; cdr3_aa: CASSARTSSTYEQYF
j_call: TRBJ2-1; v_call: TRBV25-1; clone_size: .; d_call: TRBD1; cdr3_nt: TGTGCCAGCACTCACAGGGGGTATAACGAGCAGTTCTTC; cdr3_aa: CASTHRGYNEQFF
j_call: TRBJ1-1; v_call: TRBV5-4; clone_size: .; d_call: .; cdr3_nt: TGTGCCAGCAGCTATGGCCGAGGGTTCTTCCCTGAAGCTTTCTTT; cdr3_aa: CASSYGRGFFPEAFF
j_call: TRBJ1-2; v_call: TRBV6-5; clone_size: .; d_call: TRBD1; cdr3_nt: TGTGCCAGCAGTTTTACAGGGGGCACGGTGGCCTTC; cdr3_aa: CASSFTGGTVAF
j_call: TRBJ1-1; v_call: TRBV12-3/TRBV12-4; clone_size: many; d_call: TRBD1; cdr3_nt: TGTGCCAGCAGAGATAGACAGGGGCCCCTGAACACTGAAGCTTTCTTT; cdr3_aa: CASRDRQGPLNTEAFF
j_call: TRBJ2-5; v_call: TRBV2; clone_size: .; d_call: TRBD2; cdr3_nt: TGTGCCAGCAGTGATAGCGGGAGGGAGACCCAGTACTTC; cdr3_aa: CASSDSGRETQYF
j_call: TRBJ1-2; v_call: TRBV6-9; clone_size: many; d_call: .; cdr3_nt: TGTGCCAGCAGTAAAACCAGGGATGGCTACACCTTC; cdr3_aa: CASSKTRDGYTF
j_call: TRBJ2-6; v_call: TRBV2; clone_size: .; d_call: .; cdr3_nt: TGTGCCAGCAGTGAAAGAGGGTGGGCCCGAGGATTTGGGGCCAACGTCCTGACTTTC; cdr3_aa: CASSERGWARGFGANVLTF
j_call: TRBJ1-2; v_call: TRBV5-1; clone_size: .; d_call: TRBD1; cdr3_nt: TGCGCCAGCAGCGTCTCAGGGGGAGGGGGCGATGGCTACACCTTC; cdr3_aa: CASSVSGGGGDGYTF
j_call: TRBJ1-5; v_call: TRBV20-1; clone_size: .; d_call: .; cdr3_nt: TGCAGTGAAGCGGCGCAGAGCAATCAGCCCCAGCATTTT; cdr3_aa: CSEAAQSNQPQHF
j_call: TRBJ1-3; v_call: TRBV20-1; clone_size: many; d_call: .; cdr3_nt: TGCAGTGCTTTGGGTGGTGGAAACACCATATATTTT; cdr3_aa: CSALGGGNTIYF
j_call: TRBJ2-1; v_call: TRBV7-9; clone_size: .; d_call: .; cdr3_nt: TGTGCCAGCAGCTTGACGGCGGGTTCTTACAATGAGCAGTTCTTC; cdr3_aa: CASSLTAGSYNEQFF
j_call: TRBJ2-2; v_call: TRBV9; clone_size: many; d_call: .; cdr3_nt: TGTGCCAGCAGCCCCATCTTGGACACCGGGGAGCTGTTTTTT; cdr3_aa: CASSPILDTGELFF
j_call: TRBJ2-1; v_call: TRBV7-8; clone_size: .; d_call: TRBD2; cdr3_nt: TGTGCCAGCAGCTTAGCGCTCGCGGGAGGTAGGGATGAGCAGTTCTTC; cdr3_aa: CASSLALAGGRDEQFF
j_call: TRBJ2-2; v_call: TRBV3-2; clone_size: .; d_call: .; cdr3_nt: TGTGCCAGCAGCCAACGGGGTCCCCGGGGCACCGGGGAGCTGTTTTTT; cdr3_aa: CASSQRGPRGTGELFF
j_call: TRBJ2-7; v_call: TRBV29-1; clone_size: .; d_call: TRBD2; cdr3_nt: TGCAGCGGACTAGCGGGAGGCGGCGAGCAGTACTTC; cdr3_aa: CSGLAGGGEQYF
j_call: TRBJ1-1; v_call: TRBV5-6; clone_size: many; d_call: .; cdr3_nt: TGTGCCAGCACCTATTGGACAGCGAACACTGAAGCTTTCTTT; cdr3_aa: CASTYWTANTEAFF
j_call: TRBJ2-7; v_call: TRBV20-1; clone_size: .; d_call: .; cdr3_nt: TGCAGTGCCAGTAGTATAGGTGCCAGCTCCTACGAGCAGTACTTC; cdr3_aa: CSASSIGASSYEQYF
j_call: TRBJ1-3; v_call: TRBV6-5; clone_size: many; d_call: TRBD1; cdr3_nt: TGTGCCAGCAGCACGGACAGGGACGGAAACACCATATATTTT; cdr3_aa: CASSTDRDGNTIYF
j_call: TRBJ2-7; v_call: TRBV7-2; clone_size: many; d_call: .; cdr3_nt: TGTGCCAGCAGCTTAGTGACAGCGGGGACAAAAAGCTCCTACGAGCAGTACTTC; cdr3_aa: CASSLVTAGTKSSYEQYF
j_call: TRBJ2-5; v_call: TRBV20-1; clone_size: many; d_call: TRBD2; cdr3_nt: TGCAGTGCTAGACACTTAGCGGGTTCTCAAGAGACCCAGTACTTC; cdr3_aa: CSARHLAGSQETQYF
j_call: TRBJ2-7; v_call: TRBV7-3; clone_size: .; d_call: .; cdr3_nt: TGTGCCAGCAGCTTAACAAGCGGTACCTACAATGGGCAGTACTTC; cdr3_aa: CASSLTSGTYNGQYF
j_call: TRBJ1-1; v_call: TRBV7-9; clone_size: many; d_call: TRBD1; cdr3_nt: TGTGCCAGCAGCCTCCTACAGGGGAAGAACACTGAAGCTTTCTTT; cdr3_aa: CASSLLQGKNTEAFF
j_call: TRBJ2-2; v_call: TRBV2; clone_size: .; d_call: .; cdr3_nt: TGTGCCAGCTTTTCAGGGGAGCTGTTTTTT; cdr3_aa: CASFSGELFF
j_call: TRBJ2-5; v_call: TRBV19; clone_size: many; d_call: .; cdr3_nt: TGTGCCAGTAAAGAGGGGCAGGGCCGTCAAGAGACCCAGTACTTC; cdr3_aa: CASKEGQGRQETQYF
j_call: TRBJ1-2; v_call: TRBV19; clone_size: .; d_call: .; cdr3_nt: TGTGCCAGTAGTATGAGAAGGCCTTACTATGGCTACACCTTC; cdr3_aa: CASSMRRPYYGYTF
j_call: TRBJ2-7; v_call: TRBV15; clone_size: many; d_call: .; cdr3_nt: TGTGCCACCAGCAGAGAGCCGGGTAGGAGGTACGAGCAGTACTTC; cdr3_aa: CATSREPGRRYEQYF
j_call: TRBJ2-5; v_call: TRBV24-1; clone_size: .; d_call: .; cdr3_nt: TGTGCCACCAGTGAGGCGGGGACCAGGTTTGAGACCCAGTACTTC; cdr3_aa: CATSEAGTRFETQYF